This TCR beta chain originates from a study of cytomegalovirus exposure and HLA in healthy donors. 13 Jbeta primers and 60 Vbeta primers were used for the PCR. TCRdb keeps only in-frame clones here, not all; method: immunoSEQ multiplex PCR. The table has fewer than 200,000 clones, 70% to 90% seen once. This clone was picked up one time. The target antigen is unknown. Study results and limitations: Previously analyzed data showed that most TCR beta V segments were productive at a frequency of about 87% or about 30%. In a later analysis, CMV-associated beta chains were mostly HLA-associated, it appeared. The study designated around 150 TCR beta chains cytomegalovirus-associated.

There are 18 residues in the CDR3. V lost 2 bases and J lost 2; bases outside the gene matches: 14. Germline V gene sequence: CDR1 SQVTM, CDR2 ANQGSEA. Sequenced: PBMCs. The clonotype comes from a woman in her 30s in good health and CMV-seronegative. This chain uses TRBV29-1 with TRBJ2-3; 9 bases match TRBD2. The CDR3 coding sequence is TGCAGCGTTGAATTGTATAGCGGGAGTAAAGGGTTCACAGATACGCAGTATTTT. Protein: CSVELYSGSKGFTDTQYF.